The entry that follows covers one TCR beta chain sequence. What it binds is unknown. The entry originates in a study of T cells after posttransplantation cyclophosphamide. The study, taken as a whole, reports: Donor CD8+ memory clones often dominated recipient blood repertoires at later times.

The assay was immunoSEQ multiplex PCR, and TCRdb's table has in-frame clones only and misses some. The sample carries 20,000 to 25,000 clones, roughly 90% recorded once. Control samples came 1 year after myeloablative marrow transplants with methotrexate plus calcineurin inhibitor. Here the sequenced sample was PBMCs, taken after an allogeneic stem cell transplant with a calcineurin inhibitor and methotrexate. This clonotype originated in a female patient aged 45-60 years who received an allogeneic stem cell transplant from an unrelated donor, was CMV-positive, and had chronic GVHD only. Part of the T cell pool may stem from the graft donor.

CDR3 loop: CASTPGGLGNTIYF. The CDR3 nucleotides are TGTGCCAGCACCCCAGGGGGGTTGGGAAACACCATATATTTT. The chain carries TRBV6-5 and TRBJ1-3; 7 bases line up with TRBD1. The CDR3 loop spans 14 amino acids. V lost 7 bases, J lost 4 bases, and 7 bases stayed unmatched. Germline assignment: CDR1 MNHEY and CDR2 SVGAGI.